Each of the 32 T cell receptor beta chains below was sequenced from the same sample in a study of T cells after posttransplantation cyclophosphamide (dated by TCRdb to 2016 to 2017). Receptor amplification or capture employed the immunoSEQ multiplex PCR assay. TCRdb stores this immuneACCESS table with in-frame sequences only. Part of the clones is absent; in the studies checked, under half of the shortfall reflects unresolved V genes, and no reason is known for the rest. In this sample the table shows roughly 4,000 clones, 77% of which occur a single time. Clones ranked in the top ten supply roughly 36% of the sample. Interpreted using the paper, the treatment or condition label stands for: high-dose cyclophosphamide on days +3 and +4 as single-agent GVHD prophylaxis. Busulfan and fludarabine conditioning, a related or unrelated marrow graft, and cyclophosphamide on days +3 and +4 were given to PTCy patients.

The material was PBMCs, obtained around 30 days after a stem cell transplant with posttransplant cyclophosphamide. Source of these receptors: a male patient in his 50s who received an allogeneic stem cell transplant from an unrelated donor, was CMV-positive, and had acute GVHD only. After a transplant, not all T cells may be the patient's own; some may come from the graft donor.

V is TRBV10-3 and J is TRBJ2-3; D might be TRBD1 (5 bases). Trimming removed 10 bases from V and 3 bases from J, with 8 bases in between. The CDR3 runs to 11 residues. Germline V gene sequence: CDR1 ENHRY, CDR2 SYGVKD. CDR3: CATQGTDTQYF. In DNA form, the CDR3 reads TGTGCCACCCAGGGAACAGATACGCAGTATTTT.

This rearrangement joins TRBV7-2 to TRBJ1-2, with D perhaps TRBD1 (5 bases). V lost 3 bases, J lost 4 bases, and 9 bases lay in between. The CDR3 has 13 amino acids. CDR1 is SGHTA and CDR2 is FQGNSA in the germline V gene. The CDR3 region has the DNA TGTGCCAGCAGCTTTGACAGCGTCTATGGCTACACCTTC. This translates into CASSFDSVYGYTF.

This clone was counted only a few times. As DNA, the CDR3 is TGCGCCAGCAGCTATACGGGAGGCCAGGTGGATGAGCAGTTCTTC. Residues: CASSYTGGQVDEQFF. The chain has TRBV5-1 and TRBJ2-1; 7 bases map to TRBD2. The CDR3 loop spans 15 amino acids. In germline, CDR1 is SGHRS, CDR2 YFSETQ. V gave up 3 bases and J gave up 8 bases; unmatched junction bases: 11.

This clone has a handful of counts. The chain has TRBV7-9 and TRBJ2-7; TRBD2 agrees at 10 bases. The J segment lost 5 bases and the V segment lost 2 bases, leaving 9 bases of the junction unmatched. CDR3 size: 16 residues. Per germline, CDR1 SEHNR and CDR2 FQNEAQ (reference sequence). Written as DNA, the CDR3 is TGTGCCAGCAGCTTACGCCTAGCGGGAGACCGGAACGAGCAGTACTTC. Amino acids: CASSLRLAGDRNEQYF. Full variable domain (outside the CDR3, taken from reference TRBV7-9 and TRBJ2-7): DTGVSQNPRHKITKRGQNVTFRCDPISEHNRLYWYRQTLGQGPEFLTYFQNEAQLEKSRLLSDRFSAERPKGSFSTLEIQRTEQGDSAMYLCASSLRLAGDRNEQYFGPGTRLTVT.

The chain recombines TRBV2 with TRBJ1-5; 9 positions match TRBD1. Germline V lookup: CDR1 SNHLY, CDR2 FYNNEI. V lost 4 bases and J lost 2; bases outside the gene matches: 0. This CDR3 comprises 14 residues. CDR3 DNA sequence: TGTGCCAGCAGTGGGACAGGGGGCAATCAGCCCCAGCATTTT. The encoded protein is CASSGTGGNQPQHF.

The chain is built from TRBV5-4 and TRBJ1-1, with D possibly being TRBD1 (5 bases). The germline V and J ends were trimmed by 7 bases and 6 bases, with 22 bases remaining between them. The length of the CDR3 is 15 residues. Germline V gene lookup returns CDR1 SGHNT and CDR2 YYREEE (reference sequence). CDR3 sequence reads: CASFGRERGGSEAFF. The CDR3 DNA reads as TGTGCCAGCTTTGGTCGAGAACGGGGGGGATCTGAAGCTTTCTTT. The entire variable domain, with the rest obtained from reference TRBV5-4 and TRBJ1-1, is as follows: ETGVTQSPTHLIKTRGQQVTLRCSSQSGHNTVSWYQQALGQGPQFIFQYYREEENGRGNFPPRFSGLQFPNYSSELNVNALELDDSALYLCASFGRERGGSEAFFGQGTRLTVV.

This clone has just one count. The sample has other DNA sequences that encode this CDR3 too. The genes are TRBV5-1 and TRBJ2-3; 7 bases align to TRBD1. In germline, CDR1 is SGHRS, CDR2 YFSETQ. V was clipped by 4 bases and J by 5 bases; unmatched bases: 7. This CDR3 has 14 amino acids. The CDR3 reads CASSATGSEDTQYF. CDR3 nucleotide sequence: TGCGCCAGCAGCGCGACAGGGTCAGAAGATACGCAGTATTTT.

The chain joins TRBV7-9 to TRBJ2-7, with 8 bases matching TRBD1. With 3 bases clipped from V and 6 bases from J, the junction kept 10 bases outside the gene matches. The V gene's germline CDR1 is SEHNR and CDR2 FQNEAQ (reference sequence). The CDR3 is 15 residues long. The CDR3 DNA sequence: TGTGCCAGCAGCTTCTTGGCCAGGGGGCAGGGCGAGCAGTACTTC. Protein: CASSFLARGQGEQYF.

This rearrangement joins TRBV27 to TRBJ2-7; a possible D gene is TRBD2 (7 bases). V was pared by 3 bases and J by 2 bases, with 14 bases between. In germline, CDR1 is MNHEY, CDR2 SMNVEV (reference sequence). The CDR3 length is 15 residues. The CDR3, as DNA: TGTGCCAGCAGTTTTACAGGGAGGGGCCCCTACGAGCAGTACTTC. This sequence encodes CASSFTGRGPYEQYF.

This chain joins TRBV18 and TRBJ2-1; perhaps TRBD1 as D (6 bases). CDR1 KGHSH and CDR2 LQKENI come from the germline V gene. V lost 5 bases and J lost 8, with 13 bases in between. The CDR3 runs to 13 residues. CDR3 amino acids: CASSSIEGDEQFF. CDR3 sequence (DNA): TGTGCCAGCTCATCAATAGAGGGGGATGAGCAGTTCTTC.

In this sample, this clone turned up once. This sequence joins TRBV5-6 and TRBJ2-6; 9 bases agree with TRBD1. This CDR3 has 18 amino acids. CDR1 is SGHDT and CDR2 is YYEEEE in the germline V gene. The V gene end was trimmed by 3 bases and the J gene end by 1 base; junction bases not matched to a gene: 8. The CDR3 nucleotides are TGTGCCAGCAGCTCGAGACAGGGGGAGAGATCTGGGGCCAACGTCCTGACTTTC. Translation gives CASSSRQGERSGANVLTF.

This chain uses TRBV28 with TRBJ1-2, with 9 bases aligning to TRBD1. Looked up from germline, CDR1 is MDHEN and CDR2 is SYDVKM. Trimming cost V 4 bases and J 13 bases; bases outside gene matches: 13. The CDR3 contains 14 residues. The CDR3 sequence is CASSSGTGQFRFTF. CDR3 bases: TGTGCCAGCAGTTCCGGGACAGGGCAATTTCGTTTCACCTTC.

The gene calls are TRBV19 and TRBJ1-6, with 10 bases identical to TRBD1. In germline, CDR1 is LNHDA, CDR2 SQIVND (reference sequence). This CDR3 contains 14 residues. Unmatched junction bases numbered 7, after V lost 7 bases and J lost 10 bases. The CDR3 protein is CASKVTGGNSPLHF. CDR3 coding DNA: TGTGCCAGTAAAGTGACAGGGGGCAACTCACCCCTCCACTTT.

The V gene is TRBV21-1, the J gene TRBJ2-5; the table's TRBD2 call for D was not verified on the DNA. TRBV21-1 is a known pseudogene. The CDR3 runs 16 residues. The CDR3 spells CASSKGSSGSTETQYF. CDR3 coding DNA: TGTGCCAGCAGCAAAGGTAGTAGCGGGAGTACGGAGACCCAGTACTTC.

This clone was counted a few times. The V gene is TRBV7-3, the J gene TRBJ2-1; 16 bases agree with TRBD2. The junction had 7 bases not matched to a gene; V was cut back by 5 bases and J by 0 bases. The germline V gene encodes CDR1 SGHTA and CDR2 FQGTGA. This CDR3 contains 19 residues. As DNA, the CDR3 is TGTGCCAGCAGCCACCCGGGACTAGCGGGGGGGCTCTCCTACAATGAGCAGTTCTTC. Translating it yields CASSHPGLAGGLSYNEQFF. Full variable domain (rest looked up from reference TRBV7-3 and TRBJ2-1): GAGVSQTPSNKVTEKGKYVELRCDPISGHTALYWYRQSLGQGPEFLIYFQGTGAADDSGLPNDRFFAVRPEGSVSTLKIQRTERGDSAVYLCASSHPGLAGGLSYNEQFFGPGTRLTVL.

This clone was counted only a few times. The chain uses TRBV7-2 and TRBJ1-1; perhaps TRBD1 as D (5 bases). Germline values: CDR1 SGHTA, CDR2 FQGNSA. The germline V and J ends were trimmed by 0 bases and 4 bases, with 21 bases remaining between them. The CDR3 sequence is 18 residues long. The CDR3: CASSLAGTGWWGSTEAFF. The CDR3 nucleotides read TGTGCCAGCAGCTTAGCTGGGACTGGCTGGTGGGGGAGCACTGAAGCTTTCTTT.

The genes are TRBV10-3 and TRBJ1-2; TRBD1 agrees at 8 bases. Germline values: CDR1 ENHRY, CDR2 SYGVKD. The junction had 10 bases not matched to a gene; V was cut back by 7 bases and J by 6 bases. The CDR3 runs 14 residues. The CDR3 region has the DNA TGTGCCATCACCCTCCTCAGGGGGCTTGATGGCTACACCTTC. As protein: CAITLLRGLDGYTF.

The CDR3 DNA reads TGTGCCAGCAGTGAAGGTTGGGGGCTCTCCTACGAGCAGTACTTC. Translated: CASSEGWGLSYEQYF. This rearrangement joins TRBV6-1 to TRBJ2-7, with D possibly TRBD1 on 6 matching bases. CDR1 is MNHNS, CDR2 SASEGT, per germline. V shed 1 base and J shed 0 bases, with 10 bases lying between them. CDR3 size: 15 residues.

The CDR3: CASSPPLGQGNSPLHF. The DNA for the CDR3 is TGTGCCAGCTCACCACCTCTGGGACAGGGTAATTCACCCCTCCACTTT. This chain uses TRBV18 with TRBJ1-6; 9 positions agree with TRBD1. V gave up 0 bases and J gave up 6 bases; unmatched junction bases: 3. This CDR3 contains 16 residues. Per the germline V gene, CDR1 is KGHSH and CDR2 is LQKENI.

The chain employs TRBV28 and TRBJ2-3; D is unresolved. The CDR3 consists of 13 residues. Germline-derived CDR1 and CDR2 are MDHEN and SYDVKM. Between the trimmed V and J ends, which lost 5 bases and 5 bases, there was a span of 11 bases. The CDR3 region has the DNA TGTGCCAGCAGTCCCCCGCACAGAGATACGCAGTATTTT. This translates into CASSPPHRDTQYF.

This rearrangement joins TRBV7-8 to TRBJ2-1, with 10 bases that match TRBD2. Germline loops: CDR1 SGHVS, CDR2 FQNEAQ. J gave up 9 bases and V 5 bases, and 16 bases lay outside the gene matches. The CDR3 contains 17 residues. The CDR3 DNA reads as TGTGCCAGCAGCCGCACGGCTAGCGGGGGCCCCGTAGGTGAGCAGTTCTTC. Translated: CASSRTASGGPVGEQFF.

The V and J genes are TRBV7-6 and TRBJ2-1; 8 positions agree with TRBD1. J gave up 8 bases and V 3 bases, and 6 bases lay outside the gene matches. The length of the CDR3 is 14 residues. CDR1 and CDR2 (germline): SGHVS, FNYEAQ. The CDR3 coding sequence is TGTGCCAGCAGCTTTAGGGGACAGGTGGATGAGCAGTTCTTC. This translates into CASSFRGQVDEQFF.

Only one count was recorded for this clone. The CDR3 here is CAISSGTGVHEQYF. CDR3 in DNA: TGTGCCATCAGCTCCGGGACAGGGGTCCACGAGCAGTACTTC. The V gene is TRBV10-3, the J gene TRBJ2-7; 10 nucleotides match TRBD1. Germline lookup yields CDR1 ENHRY and CDR2 SYGVKD. This CDR3 spans 14 amino acids. V gave up 6 bases and J gave up 5 bases; unmatched junction bases: 7.

The V and J genes are TRBV7-9 and TRBJ1-3; TRBD1 matches 8 bases. The CDR3 is made up of 17 amino acids. Unmatched junction bases numbered 12, after V lost 0 bases and J lost 8 bases. The germline V gene encodes CDR1 SEHNR and CDR2 FQNEAQ (reference sequence). CDR3 protein: CASSLASGDRGRDTIYF. CDR3 nucleotides: TGTGCCAGCAGCTTAGCCTCGGGAGACAGGGGTCGTGACACCATATATTTT.

This chain joins TRBV12-5 and TRBJ2-7; the D gene is possibly TRBD2 (5 bases). Trimming stripped 0 bases from V and 3 bases from J, with 9 bases between. Germline CDR1 reads LGHNT; CDR2 reads FRNRAP. The CDR3 runs 14 residues. The chain's CDR3 is CASGLVPGFYEQYF. DNA of the CDR3: TGTGCTAGTGGTTTGGTACCGGGGTTCTACGAGCAGTACTTC.

A word on this clone: Relative to the germline gene, one junction end is altered; a read error may explain this. V usage is TRBV7-2 and J usage is TRBJ2-1, with 7 bases aligning to TRBD2. This CDR3 has 16 residues. The germline gives CDR1 SGHTA, CDR2 FQGNSA. The CDR3 DNA reads as TGTGCCAACAGCTTACTAGCGACCCATGCATACAATGAGCAGTTCTTC. Amino acid sequence: CANSLLATHAYNEQFF.

The rearrangement uses TRBV18 and TRBJ1-5, with D unresolved. The CDR3 runs 13 residues. Trimming cost V 5 bases and J 5 bases, with 10 bases left between them. The germline V gene has CDR1 KGHSH and CDR2 LQKENI. As DNA, the CDR3 is TGTGCCAGCTCAGGCGAGGGAGATCAGCCCCAGCATTTT. Protein: CASSGEGDQPQHF.

This clone has more than one count but fewer than ten. The gene calls are TRBV29-1 and TRBJ2-2, with D perhaps matching TRBD1 (6 bases). V gave up 6 bases and J gave up 5 bases, with 10 bases separating them. This CDR3 is built from 12 residues. Germline CDR1 and CDR2: SQVTM and ANQGSEA. The CDR3 is CSVRGQTGELFF. The DNA of the CDR3 is TGCAGCGTGCGCGGACAGACCGGGGAGCTGTTTTTT.

CDR3 coding DNA: TGTGCCAGCAGTGGACTAGCGGGGGGGTTCTCTGGGGCCAACGTCCTGACTTTC. Encoded protein: CASSGLAGGFSGANVLTF. The chain carries TRBV6-1 and TRBJ2-6, with 14 bases matching TRBD2. Germline-derived CDR1 and CDR2 are MNHNS and SASEGT. V shed 4 bases and J 0 bases; nucleotides not matched to a gene: 2. This CDR3 has 18 residues.

The CDR3 protein is CSHRVFYEQYF. CDR3 bases: TGCAGCCACAGGGTTTTTTACGAGCAGTACTTC. The rearrangement joins TRBV20-1 to TRBJ2-7, with D perhaps TRBD1 (6 bases). Germline V gene sequence: CDR1 DFQATT, CDR2 SNEGSKA (reference sequence). This CDR3 spans 11 amino acids.

This clone was detected a few times. The V and J genes are TRBV27 and TRBJ2-7, with D unresolved. Trimming left V 3 bases short and J 4 bases short, with 10 bases between. Germline V gene data show CDR1 as MNHEY and CDR2 as SMNVEV (reference sequence). The CDR3 contains 13 residues. CDR3 DNA sequence: TGTGCCAGCAGTTTCTCTCCTGAGTACGAGCAGTACTTC. Translated: CASSFSPEYEQYF.

The V gene is TRBV2, the J gene TRBJ1-1; a possible D gene is TRBD1 (6 bases). CDR3 length equals 12 residues. V was cut by 9 bases and J by 6 bases, with 14 bases left in between. Per the germline V gene, CDR1 is SNHLY and CDR2 is FYNNEI. The CDR3 DNA reads as TGTGCCAGTCAGGACAGACCTGCTGAAGCTTTCTTT. It is translated as CASQDRPAEAFF.